Presented here are 30 T cell receptor beta chains from one specimen sequenced in a study of T-cell reconstitution after alpha-beta-depleted transplantation in children. Unique molecular identifiers were used to barcode this TCRbeta library. A single record per CDR3 protein comes from TCRdb applying MiXCR to the PCR reads. The table records a few hundred thousand distinct CDR3 sequences, under 15% of them present only once. The sequencing here drew on PBMCs from the stem cell graft donor, taken from the stem cell graft. These receptors originate from a human donor who donated a stem cell graft to a child with combined immunodeficiency.

This clonotype has just a few counts. This chain links TRBV4-3 with TRBJ2-1; 9 bases align to TRBD2. V gave up 0 bases and J gave up 3 bases; unmatched junction bases: 9. This CDR3 spans 18 amino acids. CDR1 and CDR2 (germline): LGHNA, YSLEER. The CDR3 spells CASSQDTVVAGDYNEQFF. CDR3 DNA sequence: TGCGCCAGCAGCCAAGATACCGTTGTAGCGGGGGACTACAATGAGCAGTTCTTC.

This clonotype showed up many times. J is TRBJ2-7 and V is TRBV28; 9 nucleotides line up with TRBD1. CDR3 length: 14 amino acids. The germline V gene has CDR1 MDHEN and CDR2 SYDVKM. The V and J ends lost 6 bases and 5 bases, in that order; junction bases with no gene match: 8. The CDR3 reads CASSSQGARNEQYF. DNA of the CDR3: TGTGCCAGCAGCTCACAGGGGGCGCGGAACGAGCAGTACTTC.

In this sample, this clonotype turned up a few times. V and J are TRBV6-5 and TRBJ2-7; D assignment may be TRBD1 or TRBD2 (5 bases each). V lost 2 bases and J lost 6, with 20 bases in between. Germline-derived CDR1 and CDR2 are MNHEY and SVGAGI. This CDR3 spans 16 amino acids. Here the CDR3 reads CASSYSGLGVGIEQYF. CDR3 nucleotides: TGTGCCAGCAGTTACAGTGGTTTGGGGGTCGGGATCGAGCAGTACTTC.

This clonotype was observed a few times. This chain connects TRBV12-3 or TRBV12-4 to TRBJ2-3, with D tentatively TRBD2 (6 bases). V lost 8 bases to trimming and J lost 5 bases, with 20 bases between them. The length of the CDR3 is 15 residues. CDR3 nucleotide sequence: TGTGCCAGCCCCCTTTGTTTACTAGCACAAGATACGCAGTATTTT. Its protein product is CASPLCLLAQDTQYF.

In DNA, the CDR3 is TGCAGTGCTAGATCGAGCGGCAGGGAAAGGGAGCAGTTCTTC. Its translation is CSARSSGREREQFF. This rearrangement joins TRBV20-1 to TRBJ2-1; D is perhaps TRBD1 or TRBD2 (5 bases each). This CDR3 is 14 amino acids long. Germline loops: CDR1 DFQATT, CDR2 SNEGSKA (reference sequence). V dropped 2 bases and J dropped 10 bases, with 18 bases sitting between them.

The table lists this clonotype with many counts. The J gene is TRBJ2-1, the V gene TRBV13; 8 bases are shared with TRBD2. J was trimmed by 12 bases and V by 1 base; bases with no gene match: 14. The V gene's germline CDR1 is PRHDT and CDR2 FYEKMQ (reference sequence). The CDR3 covers 16 residues. CDR3: CASSLAGNSGTSGQFF. CDR3 bases: TGTGCCAGCAGCTTAGCGGGCAATAGCGGGACTTCGGGGCAGTTCTTC. The whole variable domain, remainder taken from reference TRBV13 and TRBJ2-1, is AAGVIQSPRHLIKEKRETATLKCYPIPRHDTVYWYQQGPGQDPQFLISFYEKMQSDKGSIPDRFSAQQFSDYHSELNMSSLELGDSALYFCASSLAGNSGTSGQFFGPGTRLTVL.

This clonotype was counted only a few times. V gene TRBV7-2 combines with J gene TRBJ2-7, with 11 bases matching TRBD1. After removal of 7 bases from V and 4 bases from J, the junction contained 6 bases not matched to a gene. The CDR3 is made up of 14 amino acids. In germline, CDR1 is SGHTA, CDR2 FQGNSA. DNA of the CDR3: TGTGCCAGCACCTGGACAGGGGGCAGGTACGAGCAGTACTTC. Translation: CASTWTGGRYEQYF.

This clonotype came up a few times. CDR3 in DNA: TGTGCCACCAGGGACAGGGGGACGTACGAGCAGTACTTC. Translation gives CATRDRGTYEQYF. V is TRBV25-1 and J is TRBJ2-7; 11 positions agree with TRBD1. Germline V gene lookup returns CDR1 MGHDK and CDR2 SYGVNS. The CDR3 has 13 residues. V lost 10 bases and J lost 4; bases outside the gene matches: 6.

This clonotype appeared many times. CDR3: CASSSRTGGSYEQYF. In nucleotides, the CDR3 is TGTGCCAGCAGTTCGAGGACAGGGGGTTCCTACGAGCAGTACTTC. This sequence joins TRBV6-5 and TRBJ2-7, with TRBD1 matching over 10 bases. Losses at the gene ends were 4 bases for V and 1 base for J; bases not matched to a gene: 4. Germline CDR1 reads MNHEY; CDR2 reads SVGAGI. The CDR3 length is 15 residues.

This clonotype showed up many times. V usage is TRBV15 and J usage is TRBJ2-7; 8 nucleotides match TRBD2. This CDR3 has 14 residues. Germline CDR1 is LNHNV and CDR2 is YYDKDF (reference sequence). J was trimmed by 6 bases and V by 6 bases; bases with no gene match: 10. As DNA, the CDR3 is TGTGCCACCAGTTACGGGGAGCGGGAGAGCGAGCAGTACTTC. It translates to CATSYGERESEQYF.

This clonotype was found a few times. The rearrangement joins TRBV5-4 to TRBJ2-1; tentative D call: TRBD2 (7 bases). The CDR3 is 15 residues long. V gave up 0 bases and J gave up 6 bases, with 13 bases separating them. The germline V gene encodes CDR1 SGHNT and CDR2 YYREEE (reference sequence). The CDR3 bases are TGTGCCAGCAGCTTGGGCGGGAGAGGGGGCAATGAGCAGTTCTTC. Amino acid sequence: CASSLGGRGGNEQFF.

The chain couples TRBV18 to TRBJ2-1; 7 bases fit TRBD1. The germline V gene has CDR1 KGHSH and CDR2 LQKENI. The CDR3 length is 15 residues. The V gene end was trimmed by 3 bases and the J gene end by 9 bases; junction bases not matched to a gene: 11. The CDR3 DNA follows: TGTGCCAGCTCACCTCGGGACAGATGGAACAGTGAGCAGTTCTTC. It translates to CASSPRDRWNSEQFF.

The table lists this clonotype with many counts. This sequence joins TRBV7-2 and TRBJ2-7; TRBD1 or TRBD2 may be the D gene (5 bases each). Trimming left V 6 bases short and J 6 bases short, with 18 bases between. The CDR3 loop spans 14 amino acids. Germline assignment: CDR1 SGHTA and CDR2 FQGNSA. CDR3 in amino acids: CASSYRGRLGEQYF. DNA of the CDR3: TGTGCCAGCAGTTACCGGGGACGGCTTGGCGAGCAGTACTTC.

This clonotype was seen only a few times. This chain uses TRBV6-1 with TRBJ2-3; TRBD2 matches at 7 bases. The CDR3 spans 16 residues. CDR1 and CDR2 from the germline V gene are MNHNS and SASEGT. Unmatched junction bases numbered 9, after V lost 2 bases and J lost 4 bases. CDR3: CASSETGTMAADTQYF. Here the CDR3 DNA reads TGTGCCAGCAGTGAAACCGGGACTATGGCGGCAGATACGCAGTATTTT.

The chain has TRBV15 and TRBJ1-6; D is unresolved. Between the trimmed V and J ends, which lost 2 bases and 7 bases, there was a span of 12 bases. Per germline, CDR1 LNHNV and CDR2 YYDKDF (reference sequence). This CDR3 comprises 15 residues. CDR3 nucleotide sequence: TGTGCCACCAGCAGATTTCAGGTTGCGAATTCACCCCTCCACTTT. This sequence encodes CATSRFQVANSPLHF.

This clonotype occurred a few times. The V call is TRBV27, the J call TRBJ2-1; the D gene could be TRBD1 or TRBD2 (6 bases each). V lost 8 bases, J lost 2 bases, and 13 bases lay in between. CDR3 length equals 14 residues. Germline V gene lookup returns CDR1 MNHEY and CDR2 SMNVEV (reference sequence). CDR3 in DNA: TGTGCCAGCGGGCTGGAGGGGGCCTACAATGAGCAGTTCTTC. Protein: CASGLEGAYNEQFF.

This chain uses TRBV12-3 or TRBV12-4 with TRBJ1-5; D gene uncertain. The CDR3 has 12 amino acids. Trimming removed 3 bases from V and 5 bases from J, with 5 bases in between. The CDR3 region has the DNA TGTGCCAGCAGTTTCGGTGATCAGCCCCAGCATTTT. Protein: CASSFGDQPQHF.

The chain joins TRBV6-5 to TRBJ2-1; a possible D gene is TRBD1 (5 bases). This CDR3 region has 14 residues. Trimming pared 2 bases from V and 4 bases from J, leaving 9 bases between. Germline CDR1 MNHEY, CDR2 SVGAGI. The CDR3 DNA reads TGTGCCAGCAGTTACCGGCAGGGATACAATGAGCAGTTCTTC. It yields the protein CASSYRQGYNEQFF.

Only a few counts were recorded for this clonotype. The chain joins TRBV20-1 to TRBJ2-7; TRBD2 aligns across 8 bases. CDR1 is DFQATT, CDR2 SNEGSKA, per germline (reference sequence). This CDR3 is 15 amino acids long. In DNA form, the CDR3 reads TGCAGCGCCACCCCGCCCCTAGCGGGTACCTACGAGCAGTACTTC. Translation gives CSATPPLAGTYEQYF.

The chain joins TRBV2 to TRBJ1-5; no clear D. The V end was cut by 7 bases, the J end by 5 bases, with 15 bases between. Germline CDR1 SNHLY, CDR2 FYNNEI. The CDR3 totals 14 residues. CDR3: CASKKSTRYQPQHF. CDR3 bases: TGTGCCAGCAAAAAATCGACACGTTATCAGCCCCAGCATTTT.

The gene calls are TRBV6-2 or TRBV6-3 and TRBJ2-1, with D perhaps matching TRBD1 or TRBD2 (5 bases each). The CDR3 is 16 residues long. V was shortened by 6 bases and J by 12 bases, with 27 bases between the two germline ends. CDR1 and CDR2 (germline): MNHEY, SVGEGT. CDR3 amino acids: CASRSHHGTDTFGQFF. In DNA form, the CDR3 reads TGTGCCAGCAGGTCCCACCACGGGACGGACACCTTTGGGCAGTTCTTC.

This clonotype was observed a handful of times. The genes are TRBV6-1 and TRBJ2-5; D unresolved. V gave up 8 bases and J gave up 3 bases, with 22 bases separating them. Germline CDR1 is MNHNS and CDR2 is SASEGT. The CDR3 length is 16 residues. This CDR3 is CASLELSVVDKETQYF. The CDR3 DNA sequence: TGTGCCAGCCTTGAATTATCGGTGGTAGACAAAGAGACCCAGTACTTC.

This clonotype was found a few times. The chain is built from TRBV5-1 and TRBJ1-2; D call uncertain. The CDR3 runs to 14 residues. Trimming removed 0 bases from V and 4 bases from J, with 10 bases in between. Germline CDR1 SGHRS, CDR2 YFSETQ. Written as DNA, the CDR3 is TGCGCCAGCAGCTTGGGGCAATACGGCTATGGCTACACCTTC. Translating gives CASSLGQYGYGYTF.

This chain uses TRBV19 with TRBJ1-5; no clear D gene. Germline lookup yields CDR1 LNHDA and CDR2 SQIVND (reference sequence). The V and J ends lost 3 bases and 4 bases respectively, with 10 bases between them. CDR3 size: 14 residues. CDR3 DNA sequence: TGTGCCAGTAGTATTCGACAACCGAATCAGCCCCAGCATTTT. This codes for CASSIRQPNQPQHF.

This clonotype was picked up a small number of times. This chain links TRBV24-1 with TRBJ1-2; no clear D gene. The CDR3 loop spans 11 amino acids. In germline, CDR1 is KGHDR, CDR2 SFDVKD. V lost 2 bases to trimming and J lost 3 bases, with 0 bases between them. Here the CDR3 DNA reads TGTGCCACCAGTGATTACTATGGCTACACCTTC. Translated, it gives CATSDYYGYTF.

There are a few counts of this clonotype. This chain joins TRBV3-1 and TRBJ2-4, with 7 bases matching TRBD1. Germline CDR1 is LGHDT and CDR2 is YNNKEL (reference sequence). J gave up 0 bases and V 5 bases, and 7 bases lay outside the gene matches. This CDR3 is built from 16 residues. Here the CDR3 reads CASSFRDRVAKNIQYF. The DNA for the CDR3 is TGTGCCAGCAGCTTCCGGGACAGAGTAGCCAAAAACATTCAGTACTTC. Full variable domain (rest looked up from reference TRBV3-1 and TRBJ2-4): DTAVSQTPKYLVTQMGNDKSIKCEQNLGHDTMYWYKQDSKKFLKIMFSYNNKELIINETVPNRFSPKSPDKAHLNLHINSLELGDSAVYFCASSFRDRVAKNIQYFGAGTRLSVL.

The chain couples TRBV5-5 to TRBJ2-5; 10 nucleotides agree with TRBD2. After removal of 3 bases from V and 4 bases from J, the junction contained 3 bases not matched to a gene. The CDR3 totals 14 residues. CDR1 is SGHKS, CDR2 YYEKEE, per germline (reference sequence). The CDR3 nucleotides read TGTGCCAGCAGCTCTAGCGGGAGTCGAGAGACCCAGTACTTC. Its translation: CASSSSGSRETQYF. Complete variable domain (other parts from reference TRBV5-5 and TRBJ2-5): DAGVTQSPTHLIKTRGQQVTLRCSPISGHKSVSWYQQVLGQGPQFIFQYYEKEERGRGNFPDRFSARQFPNYSSELNVNALLLGDSALYLCASSSSGSRETQYFGPGTRLLVL.

The chain recombines TRBV12-3 or TRBV12-4 with TRBJ2-7; possible D gene TRBD1, 5 bases. CDR3 length: 14 residues. Trimming took 0 bases from V and 2 from J, leaving 8 bases between them. The CDR3: CASSLARAPYEQYF. The CDR3 region has the DNA TGTGCCAGCAGTTTAGCCAGGGCCCCCTACGAGCAGTACTTC.

This clonotype was seen a handful of times. The chain employs TRBV4-2 and TRBJ2-1, with D perhaps TRBD1 (5 bases). The CDR3 totals 14 residues. CDR1 is LGHNA and CDR2 is YNFKEQ in the germline V gene. The V end lost 0 bases, the J end lost 8 bases, and 11 bases lay between the germline ends. The chain's CDR3 is CASSQDWGRHEQFF. The DNA for the CDR3 is TGTGCCAGCAGCCAAGATTGGGGCAGGCATGAGCAGTTCTTC.

This clonotype occurred a few times. The chain links TRBV12-3 or TRBV12-4 to TRBJ1-4, with D unresolved. V was pared by 8 bases and J by 4 bases, with 17 bases between. CDR3 size: 15 residues. In nucleotides, the CDR3 is TGTGCCAGCTCTACACAAGAGGGTCGTAATGAAAAACTGTTTTTT. It codes for CASSTQEGRNEKLFF.